Shown below are 12 T cell receptor beta chains from a single sample sequenced in a study of beta chain features in type 1 diabetes. cDNA synthesis used the whole RNA isolate, giving expressed TCRB sequences. Assay used: immunoSEQ multiplex PCR; TCRdb lists only in-frame clones, some missing. The data hold hundreds of thousands of clones, with around 15% observed a single time. Material for sequencing was naive CD4+ T cells from blood. These receptors were obtained from a man younger than 30 in good health.

The V gene is TRBV11-1, the J gene TRBJ1-1, with D maybe TRBD1 (5 bases). Germline lookup yields CDR1 SGHAT and CDR2 FQDESV (reference sequence). The CDR3 runs to 13 residues. V dropped 2 bases and J dropped 7 bases, with 11 bases sitting between them. The CDR3 sequence is CASSLQGGIEAFF. The CDR3 DNA reads as TGTGCCAGCAGCTTACAGGGAGGCATTGAAGCTTTCTTT.

V is TRBV7-9 and J is TRBJ1-5; tentative D call: TRBD1 (5 bases). Deletions cut 5 bases from V and 3 bases from J, with 14 bases between. Germline CDR1 reads SEHNR; CDR2 reads FQNEAQ (reference sequence). This CDR3 region has 15 residues. DNA of the CDR3: TGTGCCAGCAGCCAAGGGGCAGGTTACAATCAGCCCCAGCATTTT. Protein: CASSQGAGYNQPQHF.

The sample holds a few counts of this clone. This chain connects TRBV7-2 to TRBJ2-7; TRBD1 matches 9 bases. Per germline, CDR1 SGHTA and CDR2 FQGNSA. This CDR3 spans 14 amino acids. The ends lost 5 bases at V and 1 base at J; junction bases unmatched: 3. The CDR3 here is CASSVGQGSYEQYF. CDR3 nucleotide sequence: TGTGCCAGCAGCGTGGGACAGGGATCCTACGAGCAGTACTTC.

The V call is TRBV4-3, the J call TRBJ1-1; D might be TRBD1 (6 bases). The germline V gene has CDR1 LGHNA and CDR2 YSLEER. The ends were cut back, 0 bases at V and 4 bases at J, with 9 bases in the middle. The CDR3 totals 14 residues. CDR3 sequence (DNA): TGCGCCAGCAGCCAAGACAGGGGTGGCACTGAAGCTTTCTTT. Its protein product is CASSQDRGGTEAFF.

This clone was found a few times. This chain joins TRBV6-6 and TRBJ2-4, with D perhaps TRBD1 or TRBD2 (7 bases each). V lost 4 bases and J 15 bases, leaving 13 bases between the germline ends. The CDR3 spans 11 residues. Germline V gene sequence: CDR1 MNHNY, CDR2 SVGAGI (reference sequence). CDR3 residues: CASSSQGEGYF. In nucleotides, the CDR3 is TGTGCCAGCAGTTCCCAGGGGGAGGGGTACTTC.

The rearrangement joins TRBV5-1 to TRBJ1-2, with D hard to call. V was clipped by 7 bases and J by 8 bases, with 24 bases between them. CDR3 length equals 15 residues. Germline-derived CDR1 and CDR2 are SGHRS and YFSETQ. CDR3 sequence (DNA): TGCGCCAGCGGCAGATTATTCGCCTCGGAGTACGGCTACACCTTC. Its protein product is CASGRLFASEYGYTF.

This clone was picked up a small number of times. This rearrangement joins TRBV7-9 to TRBJ2-1; D gene ambiguous. CDR1 is SEHNR, CDR2 FQNEAQ, per germline (reference sequence). The length of the CDR3 is 14 residues. The germline V and J ends were trimmed by 6 bases and 4 bases, with 13 bases remaining between them. CDR3 sequence: CASSETPVYNEQFF. CDR3 DNA: TGTGCCAGCAGTGAAACTCCAGTTTACAATGAGCAGTTCTTC.

This clone was found a few times. The J gene is TRBJ1-3, the V gene TRBV7-2, with D hard to call. Per the germline V gene, CDR1 is SGHTA and CDR2 is FQGNSA. The CDR3 is 14 amino acids. V gave up 3 bases and J gave up 3 bases, with 9 bases separating them. CDR3 DNA sequence: TGTGCCAGCAGCTTTCGGACGGATGGAAACACCATATATTTT. Translating gives CASSFRTDGNTIYF.

The chain is built from TRBV9 and TRBJ1-2, with D unresolved. Germline V gives CDR1 SGDLS, CDR2 YYNGEE. V gave up 2 bases and J gave up 8 bases, with 10 bases separating them. The CDR3 sequence is 12 residues long. CDR3 loop: CASSVDGFGYTF. Written as DNA, the CDR3 is TGTGCCAGCAGCGTCGACGGCTTCGGCTACACCTTC.

The J gene is TRBJ2-1, the V gene TRBV10-3, with TRBD2 matching over 13 bases. V lost 0 bases and J lost 0; bases outside the gene matches: 11. Germline V lookup: CDR1 ENHRY, CDR2 SYGVKD. This CDR3 is 21 amino acids long. This CDR3 is CAISESNDGLAGESSYNEQFF. The CDR3 DNA reads as TGTGCCATCAGTGAGTCGAATGACGGACTAGCGGGGGAGAGCTCCTACAATGAGCAGTTCTTC.

This clone has a handful of counts. The V gene is TRBV30, the J gene TRBJ2-7; 7 bases match TRBD1. Germline values: CDR1 GTSNPN, CDR2 SVGIG (reference sequence). This CDR3 contains 15 residues. Unmatched junction bases numbered 5, after V lost 0 bases and J lost 0 bases. CDR3 region: CAWSVGTVFSYEQYF. Written as DNA, the CDR3 is TGTGCCTGGAGTGTGGGGACAGTCTTCTCCTACGAGCAGTACTTC.

To note about this clone: One junction end disagrees with the germline gene, perhaps due to a read error. The J gene is TRBJ1-2, the V gene TRBV28; D is perhaps TRBD1 (5 bases). The CDR3 has 11 amino acids. Germline values: CDR1 MDHEN, CDR2 SYDVKM. The CDR3 nucleotides are TGTGCCAGCAGACCTATCTCCGGGACCTTCTTC. Protein product: CASRPISGTFF.